A single sample gave rise to the 2 T cell receptor beta chains below, sequenced in a study of Graves' ophthalmopathy and Graves' hyperthyroidism listed by TCRdb under 2018. Reads for this sample came from an Illumina HiSeq 2000. For repertoire sequencing, the TCR beta CDR3 regions were amplified from RNA transcripts. A first-round RT-PCR used HTBI primers with the Qiagen OneStep RT-PCR kit, followed by a second-round multiplex PCR, size selection and purification. TCRdb reran the public reads through fastp at Q25 and MiXCR, keeping productive beta chains. Each entry is one CDR3 protein sequence, shown with its most common DNA and genes. For this sample the table gives 400,000 to 450,000 distinct CDR3 sequences, of which around 21% were detected only once. The ten top clones hold 2.5% to 3% of the sample. The specimen was peripheral blood. The receptors shown here come from a woman under 30 with stable Graves' hyperthyroidism. Donor details come from another sample of the same person, matched by shared clones.

At least ten counts were recorded for this clonotype. The chain recombines TRBV9 with TRBJ1-5; 7 bases are shared with TRBD1. Germline loops: CDR1 SGDLS, CDR2 YYNGEE. The CDR3 consists of 15 residues. With 0 bases clipped from V and 4 bases from J, the junction kept 4 bases outside the gene matches. CDR3 DNA: TGTGCCAGCAGCGTAGGGCCAGGGGGAAATCAGCCCCAGCATTTT. It specifies CASSVGPGGNQPQHF.

The rearrangement links TRBV28 to TRBJ2-7; 9 bases agree with TRBD2. V trimming: 6 bases; J trimming: 7 bases; junction bases outside the gene matches: 10. Germline CDR1 reads MDHEN; CDR2 reads SYDVKM. The CDR3 covers 14 residues. The CDR3 nucleotides are TGTGCCAGCAGCCCAAGCGGGGGGCTACGAGAGCAGTACTTC. This codes for CASSPSGGLREQYF.